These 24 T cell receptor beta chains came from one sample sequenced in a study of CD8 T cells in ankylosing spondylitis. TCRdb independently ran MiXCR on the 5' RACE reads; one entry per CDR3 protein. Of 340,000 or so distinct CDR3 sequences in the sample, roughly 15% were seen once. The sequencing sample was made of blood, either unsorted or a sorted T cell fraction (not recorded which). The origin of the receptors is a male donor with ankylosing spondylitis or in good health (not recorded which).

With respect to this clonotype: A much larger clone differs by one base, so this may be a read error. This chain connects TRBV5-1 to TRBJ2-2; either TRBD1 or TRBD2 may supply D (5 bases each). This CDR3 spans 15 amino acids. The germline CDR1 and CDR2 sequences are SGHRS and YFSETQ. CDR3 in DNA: TGCGCCAGGAGCTTGGACGGGGCCGTGACCGGGGAGCTGTTTTTT. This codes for CARSLDGAVTGELFF.

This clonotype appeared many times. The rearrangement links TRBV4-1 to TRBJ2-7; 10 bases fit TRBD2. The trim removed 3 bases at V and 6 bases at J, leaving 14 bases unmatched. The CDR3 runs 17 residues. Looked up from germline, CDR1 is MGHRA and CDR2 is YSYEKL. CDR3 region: CASSHLVPLAGGSEQYF. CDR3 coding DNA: TGCGCCAGCAGCCACCTAGTCCCTTTAGCGGGAGGATCCGAGCAGTACTTC.

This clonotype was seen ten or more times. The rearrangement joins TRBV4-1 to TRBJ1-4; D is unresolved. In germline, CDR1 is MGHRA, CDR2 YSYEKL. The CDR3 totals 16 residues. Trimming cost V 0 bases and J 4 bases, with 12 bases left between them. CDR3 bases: TGCGCCAGCAGCCAAGAAGGGCGCTATCTTAATGAAAAACTGTTTTTT. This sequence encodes CASSQEGRYLNEKLFF.

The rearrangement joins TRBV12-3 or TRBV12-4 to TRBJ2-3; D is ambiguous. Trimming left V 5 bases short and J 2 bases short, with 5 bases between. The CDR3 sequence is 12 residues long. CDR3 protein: CASSAPTDTQYF. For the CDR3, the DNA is TGTGCCAGCAGTGCCCCCACAGATACGCAGTATTTT.

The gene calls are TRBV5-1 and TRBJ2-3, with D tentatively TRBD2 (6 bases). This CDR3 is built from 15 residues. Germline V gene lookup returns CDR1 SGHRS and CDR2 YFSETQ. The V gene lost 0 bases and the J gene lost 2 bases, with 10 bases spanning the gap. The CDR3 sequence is CASSLASRDTDTQYF. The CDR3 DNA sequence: TGCGCCAGCAGCTTGGCCTCGCGGGACACAGATACGCAGTATTTT.

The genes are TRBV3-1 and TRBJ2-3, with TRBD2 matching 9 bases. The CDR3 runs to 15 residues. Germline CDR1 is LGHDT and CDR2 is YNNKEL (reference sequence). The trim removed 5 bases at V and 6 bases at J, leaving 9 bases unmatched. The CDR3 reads CASSKKGREGDTQYF. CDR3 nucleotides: TGTGCCAGCAGCAAAAAAGGGCGGGAGGGCGATACGCAGTATTTT.

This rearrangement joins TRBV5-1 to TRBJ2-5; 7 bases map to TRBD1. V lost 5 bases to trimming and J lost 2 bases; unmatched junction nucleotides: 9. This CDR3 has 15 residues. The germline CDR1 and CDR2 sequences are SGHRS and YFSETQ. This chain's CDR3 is CASRTGQALQETQYF. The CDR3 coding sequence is TGCGCCAGCAGAACCGGACAGGCACTTCAAGAGACCCAGTACTTC.

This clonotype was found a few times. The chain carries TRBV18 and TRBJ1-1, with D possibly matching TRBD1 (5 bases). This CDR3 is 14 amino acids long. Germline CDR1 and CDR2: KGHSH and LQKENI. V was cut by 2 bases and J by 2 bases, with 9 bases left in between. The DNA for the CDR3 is TGTGCCAGCTCACCAGTAGACAGCAACACTGAAGCTTTCTTT. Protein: CASSPVDSNTEAFF.

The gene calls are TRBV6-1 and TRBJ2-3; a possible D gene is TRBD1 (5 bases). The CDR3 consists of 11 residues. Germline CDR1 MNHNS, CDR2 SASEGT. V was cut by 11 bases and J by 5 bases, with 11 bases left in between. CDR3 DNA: TGTGCCCACCGTAGGGGAGATACGCAGTATTTT. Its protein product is CAHRRGDTQYF.

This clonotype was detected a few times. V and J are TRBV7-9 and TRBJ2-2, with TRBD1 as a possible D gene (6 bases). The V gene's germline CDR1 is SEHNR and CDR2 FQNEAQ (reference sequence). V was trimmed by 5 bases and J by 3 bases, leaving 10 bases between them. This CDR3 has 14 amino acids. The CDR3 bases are TGTGCCAGCAGCACGGACAGCTACACCGGGGAGCTGTTTTTT. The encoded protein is CASSTDSYTGELFF.

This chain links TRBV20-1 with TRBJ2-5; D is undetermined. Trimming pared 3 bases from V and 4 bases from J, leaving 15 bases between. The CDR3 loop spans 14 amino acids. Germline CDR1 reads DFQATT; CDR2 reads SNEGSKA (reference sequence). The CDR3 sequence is CSASGVKVAETQYF. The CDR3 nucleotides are TGCAGTGCTAGTGGCGTCAAGGTTGCAGAGACCCAGTACTTC.

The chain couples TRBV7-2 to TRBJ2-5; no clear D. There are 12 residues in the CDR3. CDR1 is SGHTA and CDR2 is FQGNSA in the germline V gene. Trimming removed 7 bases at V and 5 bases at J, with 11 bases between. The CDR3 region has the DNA TGTGCCAGCACCCTCTTGGGGGAGACCCAGTACTTC. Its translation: CASTLLGETQYF.

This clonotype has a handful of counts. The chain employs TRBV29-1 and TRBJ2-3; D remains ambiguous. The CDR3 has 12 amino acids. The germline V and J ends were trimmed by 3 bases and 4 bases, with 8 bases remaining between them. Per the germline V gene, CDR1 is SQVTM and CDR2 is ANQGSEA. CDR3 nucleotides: TGCAGCGTTGATTCAGCTTCAGATACGCAGTATTTT. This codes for CSVDSASDTQYF.

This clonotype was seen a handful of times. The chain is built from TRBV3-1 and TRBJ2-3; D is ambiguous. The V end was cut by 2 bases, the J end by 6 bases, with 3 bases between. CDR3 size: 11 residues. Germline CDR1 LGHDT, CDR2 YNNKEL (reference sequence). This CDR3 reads CASSQWDTQYF. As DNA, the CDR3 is TGTGCCAGCAGCCAATGGGATACGCAGTATTTT.

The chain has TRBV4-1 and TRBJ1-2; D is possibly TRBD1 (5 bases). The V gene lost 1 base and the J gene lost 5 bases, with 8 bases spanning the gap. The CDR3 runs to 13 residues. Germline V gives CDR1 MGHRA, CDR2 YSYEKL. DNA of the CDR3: TGCGCCAGCAGCCAAGGGGACGGGTATGGCTACACCTTC. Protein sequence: CASSQGDGYGYTF.

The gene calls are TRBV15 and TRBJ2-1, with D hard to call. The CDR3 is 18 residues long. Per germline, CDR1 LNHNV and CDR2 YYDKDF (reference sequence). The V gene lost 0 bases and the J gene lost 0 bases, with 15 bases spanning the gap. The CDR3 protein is CATSRDPPGRVSYNEQFF. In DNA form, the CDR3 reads TGTGCCACCAGCAGAGATCCCCCCGGTCGCGTCTCCTACAATGAGCAGTTCTTC.

The CDR3 reads CASSLQGATGYTF. The CDR3 DNA sequence: TGTGCCAGCAGTCTTCAGGGGGCGACAGGCTACACCTTC. The chain combines TRBV12-3 or TRBV12-4 with TRBJ1-2, with TRBD1 matching 8 bases. V was pared by 5 bases and J by 8 bases, with 7 bases of the junction left unmatched. CDR3 length: 13 residues.

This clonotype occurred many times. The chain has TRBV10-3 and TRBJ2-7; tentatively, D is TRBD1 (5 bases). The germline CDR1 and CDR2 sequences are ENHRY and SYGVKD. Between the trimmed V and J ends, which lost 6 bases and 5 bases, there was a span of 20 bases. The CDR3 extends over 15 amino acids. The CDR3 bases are TGTGCCATCAGCGAAAGGGGTGTCCCCGGAGACGAGCAGTACTTC. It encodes CAISERGVPGDEQYF.

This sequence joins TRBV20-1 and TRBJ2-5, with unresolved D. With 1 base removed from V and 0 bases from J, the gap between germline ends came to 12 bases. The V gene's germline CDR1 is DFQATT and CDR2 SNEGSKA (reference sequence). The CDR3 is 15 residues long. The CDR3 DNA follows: TGCAGTGCTAGAGGTCTAACAGCGTACCAAGAGACCCAGTACTTC. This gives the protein CSARGLTAYQETQYF.

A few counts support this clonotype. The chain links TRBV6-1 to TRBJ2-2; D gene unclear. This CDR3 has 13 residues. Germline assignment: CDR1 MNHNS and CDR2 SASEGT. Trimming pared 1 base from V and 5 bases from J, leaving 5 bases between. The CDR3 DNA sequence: TGTGCCAGCAGTGAAGTGGGTACCGGGGAGCTGTTTTTT. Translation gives CASSEVGTGELFF.

CDR3 nucleotide sequence: TGTGCCAGCAGCTTAGGGTTCACCGGGGAGCTGTTTTTT. Translating it yields CASSLGFTGELFF. This chain joins TRBV7-2 and TRBJ2-2; no clear D gene. The V gene's germline CDR1 is SGHTA and CDR2 FQGNSA. CDR3 length: 13 residues. Trimming cost V 1 base and J 4 bases, with 4 bases left between them.

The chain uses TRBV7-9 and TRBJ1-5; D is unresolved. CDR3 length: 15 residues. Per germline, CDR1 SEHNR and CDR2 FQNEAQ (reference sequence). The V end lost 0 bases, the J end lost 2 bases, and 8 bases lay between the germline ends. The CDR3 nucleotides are TGTGCCAGCAGCTTAGCAGGGAAGGGCAATCAGCCCCAGCATTTT. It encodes CASSLAGKGNQPQHF.

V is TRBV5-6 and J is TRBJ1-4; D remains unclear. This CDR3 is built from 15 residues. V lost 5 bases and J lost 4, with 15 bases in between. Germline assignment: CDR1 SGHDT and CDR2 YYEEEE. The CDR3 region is CASRYYEAVNEKLFF. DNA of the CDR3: TGTGCCAGCAGATACTACGAGGCAGTTAATGAAAAACTGTTTTTT.

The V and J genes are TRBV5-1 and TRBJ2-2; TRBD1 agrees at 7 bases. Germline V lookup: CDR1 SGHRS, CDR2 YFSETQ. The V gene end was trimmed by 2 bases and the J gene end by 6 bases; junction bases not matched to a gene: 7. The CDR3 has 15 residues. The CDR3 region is CASSFGDRESGELFF. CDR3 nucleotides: TGCGCCAGCAGCTTTGGAGACAGGGAATCCGGGGAGCTGTTTTTT.